The 17 T cell receptor beta chains presented below share a single source sample, sequenced in a study of T cells in Graves' hyperthyroidism and ophthalmopathy. The CDR3 regions of TCR beta were amplified from RNA transcripts. When the TCR CDR3 underwent first-round RT-PCR, the HTBI primer set was used. TCRdb re-called the multiplex PCR reads through MiXCR, storing one row per CDR3 protein. The sample includes around 300,000 distinct CDR3 sequences, around a fifth of them seen just once. Sample: blood. These receptor sequences come from a man between 45 and 60 years old with Graves' ophthalmopathy.

The genes are TRBV3-1 and TRBJ2-2, with D unclear. Germline values: CDR1 LGHDT, CDR2 YNNKEL (reference sequence). This CDR3 is 13 amino acids long. V was cut by 1 base and J by 6 bases, with 6 bases left in between. The CDR3 protein is CASSQGLAGELFF. The CDR3 DNA reads as TGTGCCAGCAGCCAAGGGTTGGCCGGGGAGCTGTTTTTT.

This clonotype was found a few times. The rearrangement uses TRBV28 and TRBJ2-3; D is possibly TRBD1 (5 bases). Per the germline V gene, CDR1 is MDHEN and CDR2 is SYDVKM. V dropped 6 bases and J dropped 2 bases, with 15 bases sitting between them. The CDR3 extends over 15 amino acids. CDR3 amino acids: CASRIYRFSTDTQYF. The CDR3 bases are TGTGCCAGCAGGATCTACAGGTTCTCCACAGATACGCAGTATTTT. Combining the CDR3 with reference TRBV28 and TRBJ2-3 gives the whole variable domain DVKVTQSSRYLVKRTGEKVFLECVQDMDHENMFWYRQDPGLGLRLIYFSYDVKMKEKGDIPEGYSVSREKKERFSLILESASTNQTSMYLCASRIYRFSTDTQYFGPGTRLTVL.

This clonotype showed up many times. The chain uses TRBV10-3 and TRBJ1-1; D is perhaps TRBD1 (5 bases). CDR1 is ENHRY and CDR2 is SYGVKD in the germline V gene. The V end was cut by 6 bases, the J end by 5 bases, with 22 bases between. This CDR3 spans 16 amino acids. This chain's CDR3 is CAISPRDGDRGTEAFF. CDR3 sequence (DNA): TGTGCCATCAGCCCCCGGGACGGAGATAGGGGTACTGAAGCTTTCTTT.

This clonotype occurred a few times. This chain uses TRBV20-1 with TRBJ1-2, with 7 nucleotides matching TRBD1. The CDR3 length is 14 residues. CDR1 DFQATT and CDR2 SNEGSKA come from the germline V gene (reference sequence). The V gene end was trimmed by 6 bases and the J gene end by 1 base; junction bases not matched to a gene: 8. CDR3 amino acids: CSARRDRVNYGYTF. The CDR3, as DNA: TGCAGTGCCCGCCGTGACAGGGTTAACTATGGCTACACCTTC.

This clonotype was counted at least ten times. This chain links TRBV2 with TRBJ2-3; the D gene is possibly TRBD2 (6 bases). Trimming took off 10 bases at V and 0 bases at J, with 14 bases between the two ends. CDR3 length: 14 amino acids. CDR1 is SNHLY and CDR2 is FYNNEI in the germline V gene. CDR3 in DNA: TGTGCCACCCGACTAGACTTTAGCACAGATACGCAGTATTTT. Translating it yields CATRLDFSTDTQYF.

This clonotype was picked up many times. The V and J genes are TRBV2 and TRBJ2-3, with 8 bases lining up with TRBD1. The CDR3 totals 12 residues. Trimming took 6 bases from V and 5 from J; bases not matched to a gene: 1. The germline V gene has CDR1 SNHLY and CDR2 FYNNEI. The CDR3 region is CASSGQGDTQYF. CDR3 nucleotide sequence: TGTGCCAGCAGCGGACAGGGAGATACGCAGTATTTT. Drawing the rest from reference TRBV2 and TRBJ2-3, the complete variable domain is EPEVTQTPSHQVTQMGQEVILRCVPISNHLYFYWYRQILGQKVEFLVSFYNNEISEKSEIFDDQFSVERPDGSNFTLKIRSTKLEDSAMYFCASSGQGDTQYFGPGTRLTVL.

This clonotype appeared many times. V usage is TRBV5-1 and J usage is TRBJ1-2; D is possibly TRBD1 (5 bases). V dropped 0 bases and J dropped 4 bases, with 10 bases sitting between them. Germline-derived CDR1 and CDR2 are SGHRS and YFSETQ. This CDR3 region has 14 residues. The CDR3 region has the DNA TGCGCCAGCAGCTTGGGACAGAGCAGCTATGGCTACACCTTC. It translates to CASSLGQSSYGYTF.

The chain is built from TRBV29-1 and TRBJ2-2; 11 bases map to TRBD2. The V gene end was trimmed by 6 bases and the J gene end by 4 bases; junction bases not matched to a gene: 13. The germline V gene encodes CDR1 SQVTM and CDR2 ANQGSEA. CDR3 size: 17 residues. The CDR3 reads CSVVLAGEAPSTGELFF. The DNA of the CDR3 is TGCAGCGTGGTACTAGCGGGAGAAGCCCCGAGCACCGGGGAGCTGTTTTTT.

V and J are TRBV3-1 and TRBJ2-3; tentative D call: TRBD1 (5 bases). CDR1 and CDR2 (germline): LGHDT, YNNKEL (reference sequence). V was clipped by 1 base and J by 4 bases, with 15 bases between them. The CDR3 length is 16 residues. CDR3 region: CASSQGQLGAADTQYF. The CDR3 nucleotides read TGTGCCAGCAGCCAAGGACAGCTAGGTGCGGCAGATACGCAGTATTTT.

This clonotype was observed many times. The genes are TRBV2 and TRBJ2-1, with 10 bases lining up with TRBD2. The germline CDR1 and CDR2 sequences are SNHLY and FYNNEI. The CDR3 loop spans 14 amino acids. The ends lost 8 bases at V and 6 bases at J; junction bases unmatched: 7. CDR3 amino acids: CASAVTSGVNEQFF. The CDR3 DNA follows: TGTGCCAGCGCTGTTACTAGCGGGGTCAATGAGCAGTTCTTC. The full variable domain, its missing parts supplied by reference TRBV2 and TRBJ2-1, is EPEVTQTPSHQVTQMGQEVILRCVPISNHLYFYWYRQILGQKVEFLVSFYNNEISEKSEIFDDQFSVERPDGSNFTLKIRSTKLEDSAMYFCASAVTSGVNEQFFGPGTRLTVL.

This clonotype was counted ten times or more. V gene TRBV18 combines with J gene TRBJ2-3; the match to TRBD1 covers 9 bases. This CDR3 spans 16 amino acids. Per germline, CDR1 KGHSH and CDR2 LQKENI. Trimming removed 0 bases from V and 4 bases from J; junction bases left unmatched: 5. The CDR3: CASSPPRGQGADTQYF. For the CDR3, the DNA is TGTGCCAGCTCACCACCGCGGGGACAGGGTGCAGATACGCAGTATTTT.

Many counts were recorded for this clonotype. This chain uses TRBV3-1 with TRBJ2-1, with TRBD2 identical over 8 bases. With V trimmed by 0 bases and J by 4 bases, 5 bases remained unmatched. CDR3 length equals 16 residues. Germline V lookup: CDR1 LGHDT, CDR2 YNNKEL (reference sequence). Here the CDR3 reads CASSQEGSGAYNEQFF. The CDR3 region has the DNA TGTGCCAGCAGCCAAGAGGGTAGCGGGGCTTACAATGAGCAGTTCTTC.

Many counts were recorded for this clonotype. The CDR3 bases are TGTGCCAGCAGCTTGCTAGGGGGCACTACGAACACTGAAGCTTTCTTT. Protein product: CASSLLGGTTNTEAFF. This chain connects TRBV7-3 to TRBJ1-1; 7 positions match TRBD1. Per germline, CDR1 SGHTA and CDR2 FQGTGA. V lost 3 bases and J lost 1; bases outside the gene matches: 8. The CDR3 runs to 16 residues.

At least ten counts were recorded for this clonotype. The CDR3, as DNA: TGTGCCAGCAGTGAACTAGCGGGAGGTTATTACAATGAGCAGTTCTTC. It encodes CASSELAGGYYNEQFF. V usage is TRBV2 and J usage is TRBJ2-1, with 11 bases lining up with TRBD2. Germline V CDR1 and CDR2: SNHLY, FYNNEI. This CDR3 spans 16 amino acids. The V segment lost 2 bases and the J segment 4 bases; nucleotides outside the gene matches: 4.

This clonotype was seen only a few times. V and J are TRBV7-3 and TRBJ1-4, with D uncertain. CDR3 length: 13 residues. Germline CDR1 SGHTA, CDR2 FQGTGA. Trimming pared 5 bases from V and 5 bases from J, leaving 9 bases between. CDR3 coding DNA: TGTGCCAGCAGCCTAATCCCCAATGAAAAACTGTTTTTT. It yields the protein CASSLIPNEKLFF.

This clonotype was seen ten or more times. This rearrangement joins TRBV30 to TRBJ1-1, with D hard to call. The CDR3 is made up of 13 amino acids. V lost 2 bases and J lost 3, with 10 bases in between. Germline-derived CDR1 and CDR2 are GTSNPN and SVGIG (reference sequence). As DNA, the CDR3 is TGTGCCTGGAGTCTGACCCTGGACACTGAAGCTTTCTTT. Its translation is CAWSLTLDTEAFF.

This clonotype was counted between two and nine times. V is TRBV7-3 and J is TRBJ2-2; TRBD2 matches at 8 bases. The CDR3 length is 17 residues. Germline CDR1 and CDR2: SGHTA and FQGTGA. The V gene end was trimmed by 4 bases and the J gene end by 1 base; junction bases not matched to a gene: 8. This CDR3 is CASSSGGVAGNTGELFF. CDR3 nucleotide sequence: TGTGCCAGCAGCTCGGGGGGGGTAGCGGGGAACACCGGGGAGCTGTTTTTT.